This paragraph covers one TCR beta chain sequence. This record comes from a study of T cells after somatic rescue of genetic block. Profiled with immunoSEQ multiplex PCR; TCRdb holds only in-frame clones, not every one. The data contain approximately 67,000 clones, 92% of them singletons. Between the trimmed V and J ends, which lost 6 bases and 7 bases, there was a span of 16 bases. The CDR3 has 13 residues. CDR1 KGHSH and CDR2 LQKENI come from the germline V gene. The origin of this receptor is a man aged 35 to 55. The material sequenced was peripheral blood mononuclear cells (PBMCs). The chain employs TRBV18 and TRBJ2-7; D is undetermined. CDR3 region: CASSNNSPLEQYF. The CDR3 region has the DNA TGTGCCAGCTCCAACAATAGCCCGCTGGAGCAGTACTTC.